This T cell receptor beta chain was obtained from a study of blood T cell repertoires in COVID-19. Study-level background: T cells, B-cell-depleted T cells, or PBMCs supplied cDNA or gDNA.

Enrolled during active infection, Seattle patients were then followed longitudinally. This clone was seen more than once but under ten times. Germline CDR1 reads LGHNA; CDR2 reads YSLEER. The V gene lost 0 bases and the J gene lost 4 bases, with 13 bases spanning the gap. This CDR3 comprises 15 residues. Measured with immunoSEQ multiplex PCR; TCRdb has only the in-frame clones, and not every one. In the table there are hundreds of thousands of clones, around 88% of which are singletons. This receptor was obtained from a woman between 65 and 79 years old with COVID-19, enrolled during active disease. Sample: peripheral blood. The chain employs TRBV4-3 and TRBJ2-7, with D tentatively TRBD2 (6 bases). CDR3 coding DNA: TGCGCCAGCAGCCAAGATCAAGCGGCGGGATACGAGCAGTACTTC. Translating gives CASSQDQAAGYEQYF.